The text below deals with one T cell receptor beta chain. Its target is unknown. The germline V gene encodes CDR1 SGHNT and CDR2 YYREEE (reference sequence). V gave up 4 bases and J gave up 4 bases, with 11 bases separating them. The CDR3 has 13 amino acids. The sample belongs to a study of shared clonotypes between healthy human individuals. Whole-study findings and limits: Memory subsets generally showed lower estimated richness than naive subsets. It was the non-shared clonotypes that had lower generation probabilities than clonotypes shared by all four donors. About 5% was the fraction of naive CD4 clonotypes found shared across a handful of donors.

In the source study's methods: Filtering was not the same, since immunoSEQ gave junction-only sequences without quality scores. Produced via immunoSEQ multiplex PCR; TCRdb's table is partial and in-frame only. For V, J and clone size, that table is used; D and trimming come from the DNA. The sample holds some 1,600,000 clones, 95% to 99% seen once. The specimen sequenced was naive CD4+ T cells sorted from blood. Subset in this sample: CD45RA+ positively selected. V and J are TRBV5-4 and TRBJ2-5, with D tentatively TRBD2 (5 bases). This TCR came from a man between 25 and 39 years old in good health. The CDR3 here is CASSRSGPETQYF. Written as DNA, the CDR3 is TGTGCCAGCAGCCGGAGCGGTCCAGAGACCCAGTACTTC. The full variable domain, rest sourced from reference TRBV5-4 and TRBJ2-5, is ETGVTQSPTHLIKTRGQQVTLRCSSQSGHNTVSWYQQALGQGPQFIFQYYREEENGRGNFPPRFSGLQFPNYSSELNVNALELDDSALYLCASSRSGPETQYFGPGTRLLVL.